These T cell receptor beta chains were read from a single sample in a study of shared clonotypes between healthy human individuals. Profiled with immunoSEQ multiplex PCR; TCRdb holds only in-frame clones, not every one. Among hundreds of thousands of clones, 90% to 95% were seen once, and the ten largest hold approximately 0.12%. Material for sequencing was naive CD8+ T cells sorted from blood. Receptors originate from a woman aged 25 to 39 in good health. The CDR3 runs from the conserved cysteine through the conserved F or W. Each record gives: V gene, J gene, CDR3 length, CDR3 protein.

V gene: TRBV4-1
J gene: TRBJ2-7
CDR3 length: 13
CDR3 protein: CASSRGVGYEQYF

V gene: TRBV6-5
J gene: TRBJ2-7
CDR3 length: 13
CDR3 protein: CASSSGQDYEQYF

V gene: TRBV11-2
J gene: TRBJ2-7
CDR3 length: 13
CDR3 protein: CASSPDTRYEQYF

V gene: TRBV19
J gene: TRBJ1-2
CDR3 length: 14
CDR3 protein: CASSIRGRGYGYTF

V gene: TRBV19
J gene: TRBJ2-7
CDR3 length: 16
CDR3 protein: CASSMPRDRGSYEQYF

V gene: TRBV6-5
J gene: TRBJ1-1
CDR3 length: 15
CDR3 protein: CASSYSRGLGTEAFF

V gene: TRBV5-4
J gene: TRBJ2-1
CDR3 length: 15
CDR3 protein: CASSDGTASYNEQFF

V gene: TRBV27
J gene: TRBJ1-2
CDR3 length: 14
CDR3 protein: CASSLGGDLGGYTF

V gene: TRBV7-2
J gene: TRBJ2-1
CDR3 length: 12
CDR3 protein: CASSLGGGEQFF

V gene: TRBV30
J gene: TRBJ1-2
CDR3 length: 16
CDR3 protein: CAWSSPFRRTNYGYTF

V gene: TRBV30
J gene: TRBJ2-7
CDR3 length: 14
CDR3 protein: CAWSVPRGSYEQYF

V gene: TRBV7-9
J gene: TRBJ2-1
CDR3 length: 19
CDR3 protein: CASSQRTSGSPRSYNEQFF

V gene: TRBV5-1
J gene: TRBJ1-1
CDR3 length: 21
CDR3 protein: CASSLTRTVYPDRDLNTEAFF

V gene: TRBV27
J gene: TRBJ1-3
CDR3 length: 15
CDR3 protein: CASSSDSRSGNTIYF

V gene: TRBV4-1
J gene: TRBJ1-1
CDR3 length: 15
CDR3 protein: CASSQEVRSNTEAFF

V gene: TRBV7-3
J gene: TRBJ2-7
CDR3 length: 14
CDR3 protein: CASSLGTVSGEQYF

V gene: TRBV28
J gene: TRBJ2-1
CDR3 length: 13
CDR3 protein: CASSRQMYSEQFF

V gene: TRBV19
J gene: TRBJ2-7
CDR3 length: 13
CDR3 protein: CASSIADKYEQYF

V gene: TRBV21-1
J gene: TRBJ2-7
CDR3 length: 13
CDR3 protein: CASSWAASWEQYF

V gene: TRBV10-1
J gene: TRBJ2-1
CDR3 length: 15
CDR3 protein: CASNLSETTYNEQFF

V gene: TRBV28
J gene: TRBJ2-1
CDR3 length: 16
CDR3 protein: CASMVPSGSSYNEQFF

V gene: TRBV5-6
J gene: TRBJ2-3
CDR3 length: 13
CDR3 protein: CASTVGITDTQYF

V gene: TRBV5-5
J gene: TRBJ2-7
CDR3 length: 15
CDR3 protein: CASSNKPGQLYEQYF

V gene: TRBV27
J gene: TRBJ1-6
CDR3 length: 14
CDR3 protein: CASSPDGGLRSLHF

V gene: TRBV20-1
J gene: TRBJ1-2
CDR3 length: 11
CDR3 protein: CSARWIYGYTF

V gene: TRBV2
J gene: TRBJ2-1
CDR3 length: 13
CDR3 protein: CARNRESYNEQFF

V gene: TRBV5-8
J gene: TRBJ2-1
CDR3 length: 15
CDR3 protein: CASSGRIAGWNEQFF

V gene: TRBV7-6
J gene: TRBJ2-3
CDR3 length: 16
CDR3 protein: CASSLTLTSGTDTQYF